Listed below are T cell receptor beta chains from one sample, sequenced in a study of blood T cell dynamics during melanoma immunotherapy. Sequenced by immunoSEQ multiplex PCR; TCRdb stores in-frame clones only, minus some. The table includes about 11,000 clones, roughly 81% detected once. The sample was blood, taken from a patient treated with checkpoint blockade. These receptors were taken from a human donor with melanoma. The CDR3 runs from the conserved cysteine through the conserved F or W. Expanded clones are given a class, and other clones once, few, many or no size at all.

>-|TRBV7-2|TRBJ2-1
CASSLPPSNEQFF
>-|TRBV1|TRBJ2-5
CTSRSGCQETQYF
>-|TRBV7-9|TRBJ2-3
CASSQTSGGSRTDTQYF
>-|TRBV30|TRBJ2-7
CAWSARGSAEQYF
>-|TRBV6-6|TRBJ2-2
CASFSGGGDTGELFF
>-|TRBV4-3|TRBJ2-3
CASSQGRLTDTQYF
>once|TRBV27|TRBJ1-5
CASSLRTANQPQHF
>-|TRBV19|TRBJ1-3
CASRSGSSGNTIYF
>-|TRBV7-2|TRBJ1-2
CASSLWGYGYTF
>-|TRBV6-1|TRBJ2-7
CASKGDRNEQYF
>-|TRBV10-3|TRBJ1-6
CASNLQGNSPLHF
>-|TRBV2|TRBJ1-4
CASSPRTGVVEKLFF
>-|TRBV27|TRBJ2-7
CASRSSGARYEQYF
>-|TRBV6-5|TRBJ2-2
CAKQRGLAGELFF
>-|TRBV19|TRBJ1-2
CASNGLGGTNYGYTF
>-|TRBV4-3|TRBJ1-2
CASSQQGQGYYGYTF
>-|TRBV5-1|TRBJ2-1
CASSLEPGQFYNEQFF
>-|TRBV28|TRBJ1-2
CASRYDRDYGYTF
>medium-sized|TRBV7-2|TRBJ2-7
CASSPRSGGRGNEQYF
>-|TRBV30|TRBJ1-3
CAWAGSPGNTIYF
>-|TRBV5-1|TRBJ2-2
CASSLVLGGPGGELFF
>-|TRBV7-9|TRBJ2-2
CASSLAGTSTGELFF
>few|TRBV9|TRBJ1-1
CASSVEVNTEAFF
>-|TRBV28|TRBJ1-4
CASSPGALQIGEKLFF
>-|TRBV4-2|TRBJ2-6
CASSSTGTSGANVLTF
>-|TRBV6-1|TRBJ1-4
CASLDRENEKLFF
>-|TRBV6-1|TRBJ2-3
CASSEGGGADTQYF
>few|TRBV7-9|TRBJ1-6
CASSFTESYNSPLHF
>-|TRBV29-1|TRBJ2-1
CSVEDGLLRPGEQFF
>-|TRBV20-1|TRBJ2-5
CSARGAQGRYF